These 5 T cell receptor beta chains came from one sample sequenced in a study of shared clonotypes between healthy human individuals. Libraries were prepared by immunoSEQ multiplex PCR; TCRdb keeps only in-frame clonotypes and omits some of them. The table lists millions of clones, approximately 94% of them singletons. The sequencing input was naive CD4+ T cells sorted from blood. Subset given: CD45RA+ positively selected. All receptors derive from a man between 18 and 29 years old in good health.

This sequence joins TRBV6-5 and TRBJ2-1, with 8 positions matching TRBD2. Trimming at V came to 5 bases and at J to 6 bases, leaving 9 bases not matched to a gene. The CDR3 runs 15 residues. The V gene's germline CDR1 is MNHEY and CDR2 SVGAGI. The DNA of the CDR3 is TGTGCCAGCAGTGCACGACTAGCGACCCTCAATGAGCAGTTCTTC. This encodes CASSARLATLNEQFF.

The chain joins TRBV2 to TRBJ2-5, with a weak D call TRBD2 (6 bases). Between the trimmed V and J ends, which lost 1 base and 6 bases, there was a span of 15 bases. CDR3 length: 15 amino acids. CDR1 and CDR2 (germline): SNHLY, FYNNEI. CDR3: CASSEGLGGVQTQYF. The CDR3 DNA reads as TGTGCCAGCAGTGAAGGTTTGGGCGGGGTCCAGACCCAGTACTTC.

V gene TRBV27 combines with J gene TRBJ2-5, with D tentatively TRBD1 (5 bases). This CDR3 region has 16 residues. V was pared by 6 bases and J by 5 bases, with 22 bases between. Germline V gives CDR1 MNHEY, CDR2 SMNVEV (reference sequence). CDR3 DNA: TGTGCCAGCAGACGCTTCGGGCAGGGTGCTACGGAGACCCAGTACTTC. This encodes CASRRFGQGATETQYF.

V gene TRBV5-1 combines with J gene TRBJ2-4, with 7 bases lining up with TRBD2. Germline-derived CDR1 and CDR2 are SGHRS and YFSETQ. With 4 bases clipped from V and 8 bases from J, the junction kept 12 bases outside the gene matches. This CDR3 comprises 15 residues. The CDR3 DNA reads TGCGCCAGCAGCATCCCGGCGGGGGAGCGGGACATTCAGTACTTC. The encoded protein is CASSIPAGERDIQYF. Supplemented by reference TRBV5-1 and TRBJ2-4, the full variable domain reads KAGVTQTPRYLIKTRGQQVTLSCSPISGHRSVSWYQQTPGQGLQFLFEYFSETQRNKGNFPGRFSGRQFSNSRSEMNVSTLELGDSALYLCASSIPAGERDIQYFGAGTRLSVL.

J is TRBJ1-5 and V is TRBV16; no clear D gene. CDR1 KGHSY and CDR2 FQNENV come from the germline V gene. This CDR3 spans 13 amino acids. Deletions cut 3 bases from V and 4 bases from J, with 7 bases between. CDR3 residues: CASSQAPNQPQHF. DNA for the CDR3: TGTGCCAGCAGCCAGGCGCCGAATCAGCCCCAGCATTTT.